This entry lists 21 T cell receptor beta chains sequenced from one sample in a study of T cell clones after liver transplantation. Measured with immunoSEQ multiplex PCR; TCRdb has only the in-frame clones, and not every one. The data show around 60,000 clones, with roughly two thirds seen just once and approximately 16% held by the top ten. Sequencing used CD4+ T cells from blood, obtained before liver transplant. These receptors came from a human donor who received a liver transplant.

The chain links TRBV7-3 to TRBJ2-2; 7 positions agree with TRBD1. V lost 5 bases and J lost 0; bases outside the gene matches: 6. Per the germline V gene, CDR1 is SGHTA and CDR2 is FQGTGA. The CDR3 has 16 residues. CDR3 DNA sequence: TGTGCCAGCAGCAAACAGGGGCCCCCGAACACCGGGGAGCTGTTTTTT. Translation gives CASSKQGPPNTGELFF.

This clone was detected only once. The rearrangement links TRBV11-2 to TRBJ2-5, with D maybe TRBD2 (6 bases). From germline, CDR1 is SGHAT and CDR2 FQNNGV. The V gene lost 0 bases and the J gene lost 2 bases, with 10 bases spanning the gap. This CDR3 is built from 15 residues. The CDR3 spells CASSLDWGEQETQYF. The DNA of the CDR3 is TGTGCCAGCAGCTTAGATTGGGGGGAGCAAGAGACCCAGTACTTC.

V usage is TRBV14 and J usage is TRBJ2-7, with D perhaps matching TRBD1 (6 bases). V lost 4 bases and J lost 2, with 12 bases in between. CDR1 is SGHDN and CDR2 is FVKESK in the germline V gene. This CDR3 region has 14 residues. Here the CDR3 reads CASSPGVPTYEQYF. The CDR3 DNA sequence: TGTGCCAGCAGCCCAGGGGTCCCAACCTACGAGCAGTACTTC.

The genes are TRBV30 and TRBJ2-3; the match to TRBD2 covers 10 bases. V lost 2 bases and J lost 4; bases outside the gene matches: 9. The germline V gene has CDR1 GTSNPN and CDR2 SVGIG (reference sequence). The CDR3 consists of 16 residues. Here the CDR3 reads CAWSWSLAGESDTQYF. The CDR3 DNA reads TGTGCCTGGAGTTGGTCCCTAGCGGGGGAGTCAGATACGCAGTATTTT.

In its sample, this clone was seen many times. This chain joins TRBV28 and TRBJ2-1; D is unclear. Germline lookup yields CDR1 MDHEN and CDR2 SYDVKM. The CDR3 sequence is 15 residues long. Trimming took off 6 bases at V and 7 bases at J, with 19 bases between the two ends. The CDR3 reads CASSLPSKLKNEQFF. The CDR3 nucleotides are TGTGCCAGCAGCCTCCCGAGTAAATTGAAGAATGAGCAGTTCTTC.

This clone has just one count. The rearrangement links TRBV30 to TRBJ1-4, with TRBD1 identical over 9 bases. The CDR3 extends over 15 amino acids. Trimming at V came to 2 bases and at J to 7 bases, leaving 8 bases not matched to a gene. The germline V gene encodes CDR1 GTSNPN and CDR2 SVGIG (reference sequence). The chain's CDR3 is CAWSPPGQGGEKLFF. For the CDR3, the DNA is TGTGCCTGGAGTCCCCCGGGACAGGGAGGTGAAAAACTGTTTTTT.

V is TRBV30 and J is TRBJ1-6; D might be TRBD1 (6 bases). This CDR3 comprises 13 residues. The V gene's germline CDR1 is GTSNPN and CDR2 SVGIG (reference sequence). Deletions cut 7 bases from V and 5 bases from J, with 12 bases between. CDR3 nucleotides: TGTGCCTTCCAGGACAGTAATAATTCACCCCTCCACTTT. Residues: CAFQDSNNSPLHF.

The V and J genes are TRBV27 and TRBJ2-7, with 7 nucleotides matching TRBD1. Germline V gene lookup returns CDR1 MNHEY and CDR2 SMNVEV (reference sequence). The V and J ends lost 5 bases and 3 bases, in that order; junction bases with no gene match: 13. The CDR3 is 16 residues long. CDR3 nucleotide sequence: TGTGCCAGCAGTCATCGGACAGGAGGTAGGAACTACGAGCAGTACTTC. Protein product: CASSHRTGGRNYEQYF.

The chain recombines TRBV11-2 with TRBJ1-1, with a possible D match to TRBD1 (5 bases). The ends were cut back, 5 bases at V and 8 bases at J, with 18 bases in the middle. The CDR3 length is 14 residues. The germline gives CDR1 SGHAT, CDR2 FQNNGV. CDR3 in DNA: TGTGCCAGCAGCCCCGGCTTACAGGACGACGAAGCTTTCTTT. It translates to CASSPGLQDDEAFF.

The gene calls are TRBV18 and TRBJ1-5; 12 nucleotides align to TRBD1. Germline CDR1 is KGHSH and CDR2 is LQKENI. CDR3 length: 14 amino acids. J was trimmed by 7 bases and V by 4 bases; bases with no gene match: 2. In DNA form, the CDR3 reads TGTGCCAGCTCACAGGGACAGGGGGCGCAGCCCCAGCATTTT. Translating gives CASSQGQGAQPQHF.

This chain connects TRBV28 to TRBJ1-2; 8 positions agree with TRBD1. This CDR3 has 15 amino acids. Per the germline V gene, CDR1 is MDHEN and CDR2 is SYDVKM. V dropped 5 bases and J dropped 1; count of bases not matched to a gene: 6. The CDR3: CASSQGTGINYGYTF. The CDR3 nucleotides read TGTGCCAGCAGTCAGGGGACAGGTATTAACTATGGCTACACCTTC.

V gene TRBV25-1 combines with J gene TRBJ1-6, with D hard to call. The ends were cut back, 4 bases at V and 5 bases at J, with 6 bases in the middle. The length of the CDR3 is 13 residues. Germline CDR1 MGHDK, CDR2 SYGVNS. CDR3 in DNA: TGTGCCAGCAGTGTGCGGGATAATTCACCCCTCCACTTT. This translates into CASSVRDNSPLHF.

This clone was detected only a few times. This chain links TRBV11-2 with TRBJ1-6; D ambiguous. CDR1 and CDR2 (germline): SGHAT, FQNNGV. Trimming pared 3 bases from V and 3 bases from J, leaving 9 bases between. The CDR3 length is 15 residues. The CDR3 reads CASSFAADYNSPLHF. CDR3 coding DNA: TGTGCCAGCAGCTTCGCAGCGGACTATAATTCACCCCTCCACTTT.

This clone showed up just once. This chain uses TRBV4-1 with TRBJ1-6; no clear D. The germline V gene encodes CDR1 MGHRA and CDR2 YSYEKL. V was shortened by 1 base and J by 3 bases, with 13 bases between the two germline ends. The CDR3 loop spans 17 amino acids. CDR3 DNA: TGCGCCAGCAGCCAAGTATCCGGGAGCCGCTATAATTCACCCCTCCACTTT. It translates to CASSQVSGSRYNSPLHF.

The rearrangement links TRBV7-9 to TRBJ1-4; TRBD1 agrees at 9 bases. CDR1 is SEHNR and CDR2 is FQNEAQ in the germline V gene (reference sequence). With 3 bases clipped from V and 7 bases from J, the junction kept 3 bases outside the gene matches. The CDR3 loop spans 14 amino acids. CDR3 bases: TGTGCCAGCAGCTTTACAGGGGGCGGTGAAAAACTGTTTTTT. Translated: CASSFTGGGEKLFF.

The rearrangement joins TRBV18 to TRBJ1-4; D gene uncertain. Looked up from germline, CDR1 is KGHSH and CDR2 is LQKENI. The germline V and J ends were trimmed by 4 bases and 4 bases, with 7 bases remaining between them. The CDR3 sequence is 13 residues long. The CDR3 coding sequence is TGTGCCAGCTCACGGGCAGATAATGAAAAACTGTTTTTT. Translating it yields CASSRADNEKLFF.

This chain joins TRBV28 and TRBJ1-6; 9 bases line up with TRBD1. The CDR3 contains 14 residues. The junction had 4 bases not matched to a gene; V was cut back by 6 bases and J by 7 bases. Germline V gene sequence: CDR1 MDHEN, CDR2 SYDVKM. CDR3 in amino acids: CASSSGTGNSPLHF. DNA for the CDR3: TGTGCCAGCAGCTCCGGGACAGGGAATTCACCCCTCCACTTT.

J is TRBJ1-6 and V is TRBV19, with D tentatively TRBD1 (5 bases). CDR1 is LNHDA, CDR2 SQIVND, per germline (reference sequence). The ends were cut back, 1 base at V and 8 bases at J, with 18 bases in the middle. The CDR3 length is 17 residues. CDR3 in amino acids: CASSIGGVISIDSPLHF. DNA for the CDR3: TGTGCCAGTAGTATAGGGGGGGTAATCTCGATCGATTCACCCCTCCACTTT.

This clone appeared a few times. CDR3: CASSPSNGGNTEAFF. The CDR3 DNA reads as TGTGCCAGCTCACCCTCCAACGGTGGGAACACTGAAGCTTTCTTT. This rearrangement joins TRBV18 to TRBJ1-1, with D uncertain. This CDR3 region has 15 residues. Germline V gene lookup returns CDR1 KGHSH and CDR2 LQKENI. The V and J ends lost 3 bases and 1 base respectively, with 12 bases between them.

This clone was seen only a few times. This chain joins TRBV18 and TRBJ2-1, with 8 nucleotides matching TRBD1. Losses at the gene ends were 1 base for V and 9 bases for J; bases not matched to a gene: 5. Germline V gene sequence: CDR1 KGHSH, CDR2 LQKENI. The CDR3 contains 14 residues. The CDR3 sequence is CASSPRTGSGEQFF. The CDR3 DNA sequence: TGTGCCAGCTCACCACGGACAGGGAGCGGTGAGCAGTTCTTC.

The rearrangement joins TRBV9 to TRBJ1-4; 7 bases are shared with TRBD1. CDR1 is SGDLS and CDR2 is YYNGEE in the germline V gene. The V segment lost 6 bases and the J segment 2 bases; nucleotides outside the gene matches: 7. This CDR3 is built from 15 residues. CDR3 sequence: CASTRQGTTNEKLFF. CDR3 nucleotide sequence: TGTGCCAGCACTCGACAGGGAACCACTAATGAAAAACTGTTTTTT.